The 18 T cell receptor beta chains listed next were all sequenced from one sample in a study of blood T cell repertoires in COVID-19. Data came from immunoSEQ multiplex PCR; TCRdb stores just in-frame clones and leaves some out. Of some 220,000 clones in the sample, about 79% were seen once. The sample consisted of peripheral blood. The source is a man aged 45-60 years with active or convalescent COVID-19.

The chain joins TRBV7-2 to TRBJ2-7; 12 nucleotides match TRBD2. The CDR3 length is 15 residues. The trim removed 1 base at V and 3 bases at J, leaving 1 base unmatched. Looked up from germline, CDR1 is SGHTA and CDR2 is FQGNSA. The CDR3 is CASSLGTSGIYEQYF. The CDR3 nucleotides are TGTGCCAGCAGCTTAGGGACTAGCGGGATCTACGAGCAGTACTTC.

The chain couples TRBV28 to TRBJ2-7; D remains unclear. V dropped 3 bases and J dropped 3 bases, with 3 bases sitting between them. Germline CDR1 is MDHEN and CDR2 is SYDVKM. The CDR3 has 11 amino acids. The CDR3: CASSFFYEQYF. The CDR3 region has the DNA TGTGCCAGCAGTTTCTTCTACGAGCAGTACTTC.

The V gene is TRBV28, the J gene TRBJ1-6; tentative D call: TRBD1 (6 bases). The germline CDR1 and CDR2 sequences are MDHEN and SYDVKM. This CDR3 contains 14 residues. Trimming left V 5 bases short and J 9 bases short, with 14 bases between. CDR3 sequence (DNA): TGTGCCAGCAGTGGGGTGGGGGCCGCTTCACCCCTCCACTTT. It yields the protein CASSGVGAASPLHF.

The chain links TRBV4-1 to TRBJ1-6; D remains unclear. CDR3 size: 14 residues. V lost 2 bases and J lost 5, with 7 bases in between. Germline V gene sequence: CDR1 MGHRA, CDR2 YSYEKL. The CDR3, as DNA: TGCGCCAGCAGCCAACCGTTTAATAATTCACCCCTCCACTTT. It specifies CASSQPFNNSPLHF.

This CDR3 reads CASSLGGRNQPQHF. For the CDR3, the DNA is TGTGCCAGCAGCCTGGGGGGGCGCAATCAGCCCCAGCATTTT. This chain uses TRBV7-8 with TRBJ1-5; tentative D call: TRBD1 (6 bases). With 5 bases removed from V and 2 bases from J, the gap between germline ends came to 10 bases. The germline gives CDR1 SGHVS, CDR2 FQNEAQ. This CDR3 region has 14 residues.

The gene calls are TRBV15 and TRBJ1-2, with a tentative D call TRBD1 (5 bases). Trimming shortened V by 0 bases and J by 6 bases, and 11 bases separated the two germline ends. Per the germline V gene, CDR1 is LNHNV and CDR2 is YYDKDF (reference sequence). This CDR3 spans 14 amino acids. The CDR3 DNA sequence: TGTGCCACCAGCAGAGATGGGGCAGGGAATGGCTACACCTTC. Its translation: CATSRDGAGNGYTF.

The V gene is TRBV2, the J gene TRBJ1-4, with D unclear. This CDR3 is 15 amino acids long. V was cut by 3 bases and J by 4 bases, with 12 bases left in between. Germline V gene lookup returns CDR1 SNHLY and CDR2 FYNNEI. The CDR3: CASSDSLGSNEKLFF. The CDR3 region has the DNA TGTGCCAGCAGTGATTCCCTTGGTAGTAATGAAAAACTGTTTTTT.

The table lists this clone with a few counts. CDR3 residues: CASSAPRPGSWADTQYF. For the CDR3, the DNA is TGTGCCAGCAGTGCCCCCAGACCGGGAAGCTGGGCAGATACGCAGTATTTT. This chain joins TRBV6-1 and TRBJ2-3, with a weak D call TRBD2 (5 bases). The CDR3 runs 17 residues. Trimming shortened V by 4 bases and J by 4 bases, and 21 bases separated the two germline ends. CDR1 MNHNS and CDR2 SASEGT come from the germline V gene.

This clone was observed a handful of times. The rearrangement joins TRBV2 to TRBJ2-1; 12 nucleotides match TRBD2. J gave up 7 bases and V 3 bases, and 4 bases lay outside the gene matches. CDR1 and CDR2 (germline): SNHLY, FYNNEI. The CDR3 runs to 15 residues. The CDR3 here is CASSDRLAGENEQFF. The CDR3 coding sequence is TGTGCCAGCAGTGACCGACTAGCGGGAGAGAATGAGCAGTTCTTC. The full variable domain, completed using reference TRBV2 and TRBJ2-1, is EPEVTQTPSHQVTQMGQEVILRCVPISNHLYFYWYRQILGQKVEFLVSFYNNEISEKSEIFDDQFSVERPDGSNFTLKIRSTKLEDSAMYFCASSDRLAGENEQFFGPGTRLTVL.

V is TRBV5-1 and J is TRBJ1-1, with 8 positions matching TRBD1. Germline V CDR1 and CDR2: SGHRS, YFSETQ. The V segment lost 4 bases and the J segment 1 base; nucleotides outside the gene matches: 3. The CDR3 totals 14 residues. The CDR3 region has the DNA TGCGCCAGCAGCCCGGACAGGGAGAACACTGAAGCTTTCTTT. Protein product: CASSPDRENTEAFF.

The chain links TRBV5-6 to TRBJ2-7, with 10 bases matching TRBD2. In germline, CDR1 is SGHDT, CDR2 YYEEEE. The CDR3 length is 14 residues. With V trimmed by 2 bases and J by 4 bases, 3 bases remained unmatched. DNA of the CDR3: TGTGCCAGCAGCTTTAGCGGGAGGATTTACGAGCAGTACTTC. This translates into CASSFSGRIYEQYF.

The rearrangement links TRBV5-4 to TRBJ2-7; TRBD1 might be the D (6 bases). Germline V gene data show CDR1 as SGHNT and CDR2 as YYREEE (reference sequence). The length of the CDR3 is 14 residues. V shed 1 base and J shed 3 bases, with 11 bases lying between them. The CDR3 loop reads CASSLNGGGYEQYF. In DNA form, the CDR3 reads TGTGCCAGCAGCTTGAATGGGGGCGGCTACGAGCAGTACTTC. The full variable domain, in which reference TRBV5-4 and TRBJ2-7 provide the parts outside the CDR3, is ETGVTQSPTHLIKTRGQQVTLRCSSQSGHNTVSWYQQALGQGPQFIFQYYREEENGRGNFPPRFSGLQFPNYSSELNVNALELDDSALYLCASSLNGGGYEQYFGPGTRLTVT.

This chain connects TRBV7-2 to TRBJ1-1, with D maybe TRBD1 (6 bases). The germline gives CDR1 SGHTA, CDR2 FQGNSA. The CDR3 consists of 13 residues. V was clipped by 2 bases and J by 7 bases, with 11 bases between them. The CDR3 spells CASSLTGYREAFF. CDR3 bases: TGTGCCAGCAGCTTAACAGGGTACCGTGAAGCTTTCTTT.

CDR3 sequence (DNA): TGTGCCAGCAGGAGAACCGGGACGGGAGGAGGCTACACCTTC. It yields the protein CASRRTGTGGGYTF. The V gene is TRBV28, the J gene TRBJ1-2; possible D gene TRBD1, 5 bases. V lost 6 bases and J lost 8, with 19 bases in between. This CDR3 is 14 amino acids long. Germline V lookup: CDR1 MDHEN, CDR2 SYDVKM.

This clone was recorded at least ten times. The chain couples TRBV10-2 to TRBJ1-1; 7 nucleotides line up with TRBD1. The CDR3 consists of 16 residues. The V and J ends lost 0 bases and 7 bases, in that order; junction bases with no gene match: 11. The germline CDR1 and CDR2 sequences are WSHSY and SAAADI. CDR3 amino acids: CASSESGAAGGFEAFF. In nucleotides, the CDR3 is TGCGCCAGCAGTGAGTCGGGTGCGGCAGGGGGTTTTGAAGCTTTCTTT.

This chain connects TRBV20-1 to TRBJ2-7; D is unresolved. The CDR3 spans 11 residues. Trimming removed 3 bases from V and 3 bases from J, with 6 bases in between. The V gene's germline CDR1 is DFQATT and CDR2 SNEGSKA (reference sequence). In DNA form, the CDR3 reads TGCAGTGCTAGTCCTAGCTACGAGCAGTACGTC. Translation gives CSASPSYEQYV.

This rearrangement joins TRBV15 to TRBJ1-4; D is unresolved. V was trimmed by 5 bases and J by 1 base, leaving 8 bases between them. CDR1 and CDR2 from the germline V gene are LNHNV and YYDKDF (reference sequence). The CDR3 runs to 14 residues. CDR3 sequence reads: CATSPRKTNEKLFF. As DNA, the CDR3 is TGTGCCACCAGCCCCAGAAAAACTAATGAAAAACTGTTTTTT.

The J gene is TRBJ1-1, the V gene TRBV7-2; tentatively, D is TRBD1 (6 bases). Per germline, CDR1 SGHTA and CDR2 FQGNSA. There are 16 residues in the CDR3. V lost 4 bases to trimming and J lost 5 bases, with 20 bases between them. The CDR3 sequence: CASSSGASGGATEAFF. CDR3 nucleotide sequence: TGTGCCAGCAGCTCTGGGGCTTCGGGGGGCGCGACTGAAGCTTTCTTT.